Below, 20 T cell receptor beta chains from the same sample are listed, as sequenced in a study of CD8+CD57+ T cells in acquired aplastic anemia. Researchers used genomic DNA as the template to profile TCR beta VDJ and CDR3. TCRdb independently ran MiXCR on the reads; one entry per CDR3 protein. The sample lists 300,000 or so distinct CDR3 sequences; approximately 57% were seen once. Sequenced: sorted CD4+, CD8+, or CD8+CD57+ T cells (not recorded which) from PBMCs. These TCRs come from a human donor with severe aplastic anemia or a healthy control (not recorded which).

V gene TRBV5-7 combines with J gene TRBJ2-4; 7 positions match TRBD1. TRBV5-7 is an ORF for which the function is uncertain. The CDR3 totals 16 residues. V dropped 6 bases and J dropped 0; count of bases not matched to a gene: 9. CDR3 loop: CASNIWDRLAKNIQYF. In nucleotides, the CDR3 is TGTGCCAGCAACATATGGGACAGACTAGCCAAAAACATTCAGTACTTC.

This clonotype was detected only a few times. The rearrangement uses TRBV20-1 and TRBJ2-7; unclear D gene. V was pared by 3 bases and J by 7 bases, with 10 bases between. CDR1 and CDR2 from the germline V gene are DFQATT and SNEGSKA (reference sequence). The CDR3 consists of 11 residues. For the CDR3, the DNA is TGCAGTGCTAGGGTCACACGGGAGCAGTACTTC. Protein sequence: CSARVTREQYF.

This clonotype was seen only once. This sequence joins TRBV7-9 and TRBJ2-1; D is unresolved. Germline CDR1 reads SEHNR; CDR2 reads FQNEAQ (reference sequence). Trimming left V 1 base short and J 8 bases short, with 9 bases between. This CDR3 is built from 13 residues. CDR3 nucleotides: TGTGCCAGCAGCTTAGGGAGAACCGATGAGCAGTTCTTC. Encoded protein: CASSLGRTDEQFF.

Concerning this clonotype itself: This may be a read error, as it is one base from a much larger clone. The rearrangement uses TRBV28 and TRBJ2-7, with 8 positions matching TRBD1. Trimming took 6 bases from V and 6 from J; bases not matched to a gene: 10. This CDR3 region has 14 residues. In germline, CDR1 is MDHEN, CDR2 SYDVKM. The CDR3 bases are TGTGCCAGCAGGGCCGGGACAGGTCCTTGCGAGCAGTACTTC. Its translation is CASRAGTGPCEQYF.

This clonotype was observed many times. V is TRBV19 and J is TRBJ1-2; TRBD1 might be the D (5 bases). Germline-derived CDR1 and CDR2 are LNHDA and SQIVND (reference sequence). The V and J ends lost 4 bases and 4 bases respectively, with 19 bases between them. This CDR3 is built from 16 residues. The CDR3 bases are TGTGCCAGTAGTACAGGGATAGGTCTAATAGGCTATGGCTACACCTTC. Translating gives CASSTGIGLIGYGYTF.

The V and J genes are TRBV15 and TRBJ1-1; tentatively, D is TRBD1 (6 bases). The CDR3 loop spans 16 amino acids. Germline V gene lookup returns CDR1 LNHNV and CDR2 YYDKDF (reference sequence). The ends were cut back, 0 bases at V and 0 bases at J, with 11 bases in the middle. CDR3 sequence: CATSREGGRMNTEAFF. The CDR3 DNA follows: TGTGCCACCAGCAGAGAAGGGGGTCGCATGAACACTGAAGCTTTCTTT.

A few counts support this clonotype. The chain carries TRBV7-9 and TRBJ2-5; 7 bases agree with TRBD1. V gave up 4 bases and J gave up 5 bases; unmatched junction bases: 10. This CDR3 contains 15 residues. Germline V CDR1 and CDR2: SEHNR, FQNEAQ (reference sequence). This CDR3 is CASSSYRGAFETQYF. The CDR3 DNA reads TGTGCCAGCAGCTCCTACAGGGGCGCCTTCGAGACCCAGTACTTC.

This clonotype appeared a few times. The chain carries TRBV10-2 and TRBJ2-7; D ambiguous. Per germline, CDR1 WSHSY and CDR2 SAAADI. The CDR3 consists of 13 residues. Trimming stripped 4 bases from V and 7 bases from J, with 14 bases between. CDR3 residues: CASSVGPFGEQYF. CDR3 bases: TGCGCCAGCAGTGTAGGACCGTTTGGGGAGCAGTACTTC.

Remarks on this clonotype: This sequence may be a read error, since a much larger clone differs from it by one base. The chain combines TRBV6-1 with TRBJ2-7; 10 bases are a match to TRBD1. The CDR3 is made up of 15 amino acids. CDR1 MNHNS and CDR2 SASEGT come from the germline V gene. The CDR3 sequence: CASMYGTGVSSEQYF. The CDR3 DNA follows: TGTGCCAGCATGTATGGGACAGGGGTTTCCTCCGAGCAGTACTTC.

Ten or more counts support this clonotype. This chain connects TRBV7-2 to TRBJ2-3; D gene unclear. The CDR3 extends over 12 amino acids. Deletions cut 5 bases from V and 0 bases from J, with 3 bases between. CDR1 is SGHTA, CDR2 FQGNSA, per germline. The CDR3 coding sequence is TGTGCCAGCAGCGTTAGCACAGATACGCAGTATTTT. Translating gives CASSVSTDTQYF.

There are a few counts of this clonotype. The V gene is TRBV15, the J gene TRBJ2-1, with D possibly matching TRBD2 (6 bases). There are 15 residues in the CDR3. CDR1 and CDR2 (germline): LNHNV, YYDKDF (reference sequence). V was shortened by 6 bases and J by 0 bases, with 12 bases between the two germline ends. CDR3 in DNA: TGTGCCACCAGTCGGGACTCGAGCTCCTACAATGAGCAGTTCTTC. Translated: CATSRDSSSYNEQFF.

This clonotype has a count of ten or more. The chain recombines TRBV7-2 with TRBJ2-5, with 7 positions matching TRBD1. CDR3 length equals 15 residues. The germline gives CDR1 SGHTA, CDR2 FQGNSA. Unmatched junction bases numbered 6, after V lost 1 base and J lost 4 bases. CDR3 sequence (DNA): TGTGCCAGCAGCTTAGGTGGGACAGAAGGAGAGACCCAGTACTTC. It translates to CASSLGGTEGETQYF.

The V gene is TRBV2, the J gene TRBJ1-1; the D gene is possibly TRBD1 (6 bases). Per the germline V gene, CDR1 is SNHLY and CDR2 is FYNNEI. V was clipped by 6 bases and J by 5 bases, with 19 bases between them. CDR3 length equals 15 residues. DNA of the CDR3: TGTGCCAGCAGCGCAAGTACAGGGTTCGGGACTGAAGCTTTCTTT. Its protein is CASSASTGFGTEAFF.

This chain links TRBV10-3 with TRBJ2-3, with unresolved D. Germline V gives CDR1 ENHRY, CDR2 SYGVKD. There are 15 residues in the CDR3. Trimming left V 4 bases short and J 11 bases short, with 22 bases between. The CDR3 reads CAISVSANPYDRQYF. DNA for the CDR3: TGTGCCATCAGTGTGTCCGCCAACCCTTACGACCGGCAGTATTTT.

J is TRBJ2-1 and V is TRBV5-1, with D perhaps TRBD1 or TRBD2 (5 bases each). Looked up from germline, CDR1 is SGHRS and CDR2 is YFSETQ. The V end lost 0 bases, the J end lost 7 bases, and 11 bases lay between the germline ends. The CDR3 has 14 residues. The CDR3 DNA is TGCGCCAGCAGCTTGGGAGGGGTAGCTAATGAGCAGTTCTTC. Residues: CASSLGGVANEQFF.

As to this clonotype: One junction end does not reproduce the germline sequence, and a read error may be involved. The J gene is TRBJ1-1, the V gene TRBV24-1, with D possibly TRBD1 on 5 matching bases. The CDR3 sequence is 13 residues long. Germline loops: CDR1 KGHDR, CDR2 SFDVKD. CDR3 nucleotides: TGTGCCACCAGTGACAGGGCTAACACTGAAGCTCTCTTT. Its protein is CATSDRANTEALF.

The chain has TRBV20-1 and TRBJ1-6; no clear D gene. The CDR3 loop spans 16 amino acids. V lost 2 bases to trimming and J lost 0 bases, with 11 bases between them. The V gene's germline CDR1 is DFQATT and CDR2 SNEGSKA (reference sequence). In DNA, the CDR3 is TGCAGTGCTAGAACCCAAGGGAGCTCCTATAATTCACCCCTCCACTTT. Protein sequence: CSARTQGSSYNSPLHF.

This clonotype was seen many times. The chain has TRBV7-9 and TRBJ2-1; 12 nucleotides line up with TRBD2. The CDR3 extends over 16 amino acids. With V trimmed by 5 bases and J by 15 bases, 17 bases remained unmatched. Germline assignment: CDR1 SEHNR and CDR2 FQNEAQ (reference sequence). CDR3 sequence: CASSKGTSGGRVLSFF. As DNA, the CDR3 is TGTGCCAGCAGCAAGGGTACTAGCGGGGGGCGTGTACTTTCGTTCTTC.

This clonotype was recorded at least ten times. The V call is TRBV12-3 or TRBV12-4, the J call TRBJ1-3, with a weak D call TRBD1 (5 bases). Trimming shortened V by 2 bases and J by 0 bases, and 11 bases separated the two germline ends. This CDR3 spans 16 amino acids. The CDR3 spells CASSLRGRSSGNTIYF. CDR3 bases: TGTGCCAGCAGTTTACGGGGGAGATCCTCTGGAAACACCATATATTTT.

The chain employs TRBV7-6 and TRBJ2-1, with D uncertain. The germline V gene has CDR1 SGHVS and CDR2 FNYEAQ. There are 15 residues in the CDR3. V lost 3 bases, J lost 0 bases, and 9 bases lay in between. In DNA form, the CDR3 reads TGTGCCAGCAGCTTTAGGCTAAGCTCCTACAATGAGCAGTTCTTC. This sequence encodes CASSFRLSSYNEQFF.